The 31 T cell receptor beta chains presented below share a single source sample, sequenced in a study of blood T cells in healthy people across ages (dated by TCRdb to the mid-2010s). Library creation used 5' RACE. Reads for this sample came from an Illumina HiSeq 2500. The second PCR ran for about 7 to 11 cycles and used a J-beta primer mix along with a sample-barcoded 5' primer. TCRdb handled the public reads itself, with Q25 trimming in fastp and clone calling in MiXCR, and kept productive beta chains. Each CDR3 protein appears once, grouped with its most common genes and DNA. The sample data list hundreds of thousands of distinct CDR3 sequences, and 35% to 40% of these were observed just once. The top ten constitute about an eighth of the sample. The sample was blood. The source is a young man in good health.

The chain is built from TRBV7-9 and TRBJ1-1; D unresolved. CDR3 size: 14 residues. In germline, CDR1 is SEHNR, CDR2 FQNEAQ (reference sequence). The V and J ends lost 5 bases and 6 bases respectively, with 16 bases between them. CDR3 sequence reads: CASSPPTIRAEAFF. The CDR3 nucleotides read TGTGCCAGCAGCCCACCGACAATCCGGGCTGAAGCTTTCTTT.

The genes are TRBV20-1 and TRBJ2-1; 9 nucleotides line up with TRBD2. V lost 6 bases, J lost 4 bases, and 7 bases stayed unmatched. The CDR3 is made up of 14 amino acids. CDR1 and CDR2 (germline): DFQATT, SNEGSKA (reference sequence). The CDR3 sequence is CSALRLAAYNEQFF. CDR3 nucleotide sequence: TGCAGTGCACTGCGACTAGCGGCTTACAATGAGCAGTTCTTC.

The chain is built from TRBV4-1 and TRBJ1-5; D not resolved. V dropped 0 bases and J dropped 1 base, with 19 bases sitting between them. This CDR3 contains 19 residues. Per the germline V gene, CDR1 is MGHRA and CDR2 is YSYEKL. The CDR3 DNA is TGCGCCAGCAGCCAAGAAAGGCGTACGTGGGCGGAAAGCAATCAGCCCCAGCATTTT. Translation: CASSQERRTWAESNQPQHF.

The table lists this clonotype with a few counts. V gene TRBV4-1 combines with J gene TRBJ2-5; TRBD2 agrees at 8 bases. The CDR3 consists of 14 residues. Germline values: CDR1 MGHRA, CDR2 YSYEKL. V dropped 4 bases and J dropped 3; count of bases not matched to a gene: 4. The CDR3 reads CASSLPGLEETQYF. CDR3 bases: TGCGCCAGCAGCCTACCGGGACTAGAAGAGACCCAGTACTTC.

The chain links TRBV6-5 to TRBJ1-6; weak D call: TRBD1 (6 bases). CDR1 MNHEY and CDR2 SVGAGI come from the germline V gene. This CDR3 has 12 amino acids. V was trimmed by 5 bases and J by 12 bases, leaving 11 bases between them. CDR3 sequence reads: CASSEGGKPLHF. The DNA of the CDR3 is TGTGCCAGCAGTGAGGGGGGAAAACCCCTCCACTTT.

This clonotype was counted between two and nine times. The chain carries TRBV4-2 and TRBJ1-1, with 7 bases matching TRBD1. V was clipped by 4 bases and J by 0 bases; unmatched bases: 5. This CDR3 has 15 amino acids. Germline V gene sequence: CDR1 LGHNA, CDR2 YNFKEQ. The CDR3 sequence is CASSRDRAMNTEAFF. CDR3 coding DNA: TGTGCCAGCAGCCGCGACAGGGCCATGAACACTGAAGCTTTCTTT.

As DNA, the CDR3 is TGTGCCAGCGGGGACAGCCTGAACACTGAAGCTTTCTTT. Residues: CASGDSLNTEAFF. The chain couples TRBV6-5 to TRBJ1-1; TRBD1 aligns across 7 bases. The CDR3 runs to 13 residues. Per the germline V gene, CDR1 is MNHEY and CDR2 is SVGAGI. The V segment lost 8 bases and the J segment 0 bases; nucleotides outside the gene matches: 3.

This clonotype was seen many times. The chain joins TRBV5-1 to TRBJ1-2; no clear D. There are 14 residues in the CDR3. Germline lookup yields CDR1 SGHRS and CDR2 YFSETQ. The V and J ends lost 0 bases and 4 bases respectively, with 10 bases between them. The CDR3 here is CASSLDSGLYGYTF. The DNA for the CDR3 is TGCGCCAGCAGCTTGGACAGCGGCCTCTATGGCTACACCTTC.

Ten or more counts support this clonotype. The J gene is TRBJ2-1, the V gene TRBV6-5; D might be TRBD2 (6 bases). The V gene's germline CDR1 is MNHEY and CDR2 SVGAGI. V was clipped by 4 bases and J by 0 bases, with 16 bases between them. The CDR3 runs 17 residues. For the CDR3, the DNA is TGTGCCAGCAGTTCGGATCGGGACTTAATCTCCTACAATGAGCAGTTCTTC. Protein: CASSSDRDLISYNEQFF.

This clonotype has at least ten counts. The chain carries TRBV6-2 or TRBV6-3 and TRBJ1-2; D uncertain. The CDR3 has 13 residues. Germline V gives CDR1 MNHEY, CDR2 SVGEGT. V lost 6 bases, J lost 8 bases, and 16 bases lay in between. In DNA, the CDR3 is TGTGCCAGCAGCCTACTGGGGTATGAAGGCTACACCTTC. It yields the protein CASSLLGYEGYTF.

The V and J genes are TRBV12-3 or TRBV12-4 and TRBJ1-4, with D perhaps TRBD1 (5 bases). The length of the CDR3 is 14 residues. The V end lost 5 bases, the J end lost 3 bases, and 10 bases lay between the germline ends. CDR3 in DNA: TGTGCCAGCAGTCTAGGAGGGGCTAATGAAAAACTGTTTTTT. Amino acids: CASSLGGANEKLFF.

Note on this clonotype: A junction end diverges from the germline sequence, so it may reflect a read error. V is TRBV7-3 and J is TRBJ2-3; tentatively, D is TRBD2 (6 bases). The CDR3 spans 15 residues. The germline V gene has CDR1 SGHTA and CDR2 FQGTGA. The CDR3 sequence: CVSSPGGASTDTQYF. The DNA of the CDR3 is TGTGTCAGCAGCCCAGGAGGGGCTAGCACAGATACGCAGTATTTT. The full variable domain, completed using reference TRBV7-3 and TRBJ2-3, is GAGVSQTPSNKVTEKGKYVELRCDPISGHTALYWYRQSLGQGPEFLIYFQGTGAADDSGLPNDRFFAVRPEGSVSTLKIQRTERGDSAVYLCVSSPGGASTDTQYFGPGTRLTVL.

This clonotype has a count of ten or more. The V gene is TRBV7-9, the J gene TRBJ1-2; maybe TRBD1 (5 bases). Between the trimmed V and J ends, which lost 5 bases and 2 bases, there was a span of 9 bases. Germline V gives CDR1 SEHNR, CDR2 FQNEAQ (reference sequence). This CDR3 is built from 13 residues. DNA of the CDR3: TGTGCCAGCAGCCGCCCAGGGAACTATGGCTACACCTTC. Its translation: CASSRPGNYGYTF.

This chain joins TRBV15 and TRBJ2-5; D remains unclear. The germline V gene encodes CDR1 LNHNV and CDR2 YYDKDF (reference sequence). Trimming cost V 1 base and J 2 bases, with 11 bases left between them. The CDR3 sequence is 15 residues long. CDR3: CATSRASEPQETQYF. CDR3 DNA: TGTGCCACCAGCAGAGCCAGCGAACCGCAAGAGACCCAGTACTTC.

The rearrangement links TRBV29-1 to TRBJ2-1; no clear D gene. V was trimmed by 4 bases and J by 8 bases, leaving 6 bases between them. The CDR3 runs 10 residues. CDR1 is SQVTM, CDR2 ANQGSEA, per germline. This chain's CDR3 is CSVVSHEQFF. The CDR3 DNA reads as TGCAGCGTTGTTTCCCATGAGCAGTTCTTC.

The J gene is TRBJ2-5, the V gene TRBV29-1; the D call may be TRBD1 or TRBD2 (5 bases each). CDR1 and CDR2 (germline): SQVTM, ANQGSEA. Trimming shortened V by 0 bases and J by 7 bases, and 12 bases separated the two germline ends. The CDR3 extends over 13 amino acids. The CDR3 DNA sequence: TGCAGCGTTGAAGATGGGACCGCGGGGACCCAGTACTTC. Protein sequence: CSVEDGTAGTQYF.

The chain joins TRBV7-2 to TRBJ2-3; TRBD2 agrees at 8 bases. CDR3 size: 16 residues. The ends lost 1 base at V and 1 base at J; junction bases unmatched: 4. In germline, CDR1 is SGHTA, CDR2 FQGNSA. The CDR3 DNA follows: TGTGCCAGCAGCTTAGTGTCGGGGGGGCGCACAGATACGCAGTATTTT. Protein sequence: CASSLVSGGRTDTQYF.

V usage is TRBV6-2 or TRBV6-3 and J usage is TRBJ1-2, with 7 bases that match TRBD1. The germline gives CDR1 MNHEY, CDR2 SVGEGT. V dropped 5 bases and J dropped 4; count of bases not matched to a gene: 10. The length of the CDR3 is 15 residues. The CDR3 coding sequence is TGTGCCAGCAGTCACCTCCGGGACAGTAGCTATGGCTACACCTTC. This translates into CASSHLRDSSYGYTF.

J is TRBJ2-7 and V is TRBV7-2; no clear D gene. The V gene's germline CDR1 is SGHTA and CDR2 FQGNSA. Trimming cost V 5 bases and J 4 bases, with 15 bases left between them. The CDR3 covers 14 residues. The CDR3 spells CASSPGLRAYEQYF. The CDR3 bases are TGTGCCAGCAGCCCCGGCCTTAGGGCGTACGAGCAGTACTTC.

V usage is TRBV6-5 and J usage is TRBJ2-4; 9 nucleotides agree with TRBD1. This CDR3 is built from 13 residues. V was clipped by 6 bases and J by 7 bases; unmatched bases: 4. Germline assignment: CDR1 MNHEY and CDR2 SVGAGI. For the CDR3, the DNA is TGTGCCAGCAGGCTTACAGGGGGCAACATTCAGTACTTC. Encoded protein: CASRLTGGNIQYF.

The gene calls are TRBV5-6 and TRBJ2-5, with a tentative D call TRBD1 (6 bases). This CDR3 region has 15 residues. Trimming removed 0 bases from V and 3 bases from J, with 12 bases in between. Germline V lookup: CDR1 SGHDT, CDR2 YYEEEE. CDR3 sequence: CASSLDMAGEETQYF. CDR3 DNA: TGTGCCAGCAGCTTGGATATGGCAGGGGAAGAGACCCAGTACTTC.

J is TRBJ2-1 and V is TRBV4-3; D may be TRBD2 (6 bases). Matching the DNA end better, TRBJ2-7 makes the J call doubtful. CDR1 LGHNA and CDR2 YSLEER come from the germline V gene. This CDR3 spans 15 amino acids. CDR3 sequence: CASSPGLSSYNEQYF. The CDR3 bases are TGCGCCAGCAGCCCGGGACTTAGCTCCTACAATGAGCAGTACTTC.

This chain joins TRBV29-1 and TRBJ2-2, with D unresolved. Trimming removed 7 bases at V and 3 bases at J, with 12 bases between. CDR3 size: 13 residues. Per germline, CDR1 SQVTM and CDR2 ANQGSEA. The CDR3 coding sequence is TGCAGCGCCACAAATCGGGACACCGGGGAGCTGTTTTTT. Protein product: CSATNRDTGELFF.

A word on this clonotype: A much larger clone sits a single nucleotide away, making a read error possible. This sequence joins TRBV2 and TRBJ2-4, with D perhaps TRBD1 or TRBD2 (5 bases each). The end of the DNA fits TRBJ2-7 better, so the J call may be wrong. This CDR3 comprises 14 residues. Germline lookup yields CDR1 SNHLY and CDR2 FYNNEI. The chain's CDR3 is CASSTRGGRNEQYF. The CDR3 DNA follows: TGTGCCAGCAGTACCCGTGGGGGTAGGAACGAGCAGTACTTC.

Many counts were recorded for this clonotype. The rearrangement links TRBV29-1 to TRBJ1-2; 9 nucleotides match TRBD1. From germline, CDR1 is SQVTM and CDR2 ANQGSEA. The CDR3 covers 13 residues. V shed 7 bases, J shed 7 bases, and the junction held 10 bases outside the gene matches. The DNA for the CDR3 is TGCAGCGGATCCGGGACAGGGAGGGGTGGCTACACCTTC. Translating gives CSGSGTGRGGYTF.

The sample holds one count of this clonotype. A much larger clone lies one base from this, so it may be a read error. The V gene is TRBV5-1, the J gene TRBJ2-7, with 8 bases matching TRBD1. The CDR3 contains 16 residues. CDR1 SGHRS and CDR2 YFSETQ come from the germline V gene. J was trimmed by 1 base and V by 4 bases; bases with no gene match: 10. For the CDR3, the DNA is TGCGCCAGCAGCCCTAATGACCAGGGGGCTTCCTACGAGCAGTACTTC. This sequence encodes CASSPNDQGASYEQYF.

This clonotype occurred many times. The rearrangement links TRBV4-3 to TRBJ2-7; D unresolved. Germline CDR1 LGHNA, CDR2 YSLEER. The V and J ends lost 0 bases and 5 bases respectively, with 11 bases between them. This CDR3 contains 14 residues. This CDR3 is CASSQDYIVDEQYF. For the CDR3, the DNA is TGCGCCAGCAGCCAAGATTATATCGTGGACGAGCAGTACTTC.

Details on this clonotype: This may stem from a read error, because a much larger clone lies one nucleotide away. The V gene is TRBV20-1, the J gene TRBJ2-5; D remains ambiguous. TRBJ2-7 matches the DNA end more closely, so the J call is doubtful. Per germline, CDR1 DFQATT and CDR2 SNEGSKA (reference sequence). This CDR3 is built from 13 residues. The CDR3 DNA reads as TGCAGTGCTATCGCACATCAGACACCCGAGCAGTACTTC. This encodes CSAIAHQTPEQYF.

The gene calls are TRBV12-3 or TRBV12-4 and TRBJ2-1; D gene ambiguous. The V end was cut by 6 bases, the J end by 8 bases, with 17 bases between. The CDR3 runs to 14 residues. Here the CDR3 reads CASSPNDGDYEQFF. CDR3 coding DNA: TGTGCCAGCAGCCCAAACGACGGAGACTATGAGCAGTTCTTC.

This clonotype occurred once. The V gene is TRBV7-2, the J gene TRBJ1-5; no clear D. The germline gives CDR1 SGHTA, CDR2 FQGNSA. The V end lost 1 base, the J end lost 3 bases, and 13 bases lay between the germline ends. The CDR3 runs to 16 residues. As DNA, the CDR3 is TGTGCCAGCAGCTTAGATCAAAGGGAGACCAATCAGCCCCAGCATTTT. Translated: CASSLDQRETNQPQHF.

This clonotype has ten or more counts. The V gene is TRBV14, the J gene TRBJ2-1; 9 nucleotides match TRBD2. Germline V gives CDR1 SGHDN, CDR2 FVKESK. CDR3 length equals 15 residues. V shed 6 bases and J 1 base; nucleotides not matched to a gene: 4. This CDR3 reads CASRPTSGSYNEQFF. The CDR3 DNA reads TGTGCCAGCAGACCCACTAGCGGGTCCTACAATGAGCAGTTCTTC. The complete variable domain, with remaining parts taken from reference TRBV14 and TRBJ2-1, reads EAGVTQFPSHSVIEKGQTVTLRCDPISGHDNLYWYRRVMGKEIKFLLHFVKESKQDESGMPNNRFLAERTGGTYSTLKVQPAELEDSGVYFCASRPTSGSYNEQFFGPGTRLTVL.